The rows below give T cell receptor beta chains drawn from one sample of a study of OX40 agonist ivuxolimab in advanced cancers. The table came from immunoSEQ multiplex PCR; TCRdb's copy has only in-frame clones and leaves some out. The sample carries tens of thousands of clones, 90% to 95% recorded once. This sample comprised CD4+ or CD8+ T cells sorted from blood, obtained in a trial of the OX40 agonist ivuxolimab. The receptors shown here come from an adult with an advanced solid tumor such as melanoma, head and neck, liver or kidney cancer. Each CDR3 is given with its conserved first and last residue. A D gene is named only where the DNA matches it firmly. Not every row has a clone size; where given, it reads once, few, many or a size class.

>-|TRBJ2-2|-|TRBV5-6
CASSPGQGETGELFF
TGTGCCAGCAGTCCCGGGCAGGGAGAGACCGGGGAGCTGTTTTTT
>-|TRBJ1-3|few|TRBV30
CAWTVFSGNTIYF
TGTGCCTGGACAGTTTTCTCTGGAAACACCATATATTTT
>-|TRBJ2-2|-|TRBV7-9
CASSLASYTGELFF
TGTGCCAGCAGCTTAGCTAGTTACACCGGGGAGCTGTTTTTT
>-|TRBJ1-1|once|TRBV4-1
CASSHTLNTEAFF
TGCGCCAGCAGCCATACACTAAACACTGAAGCTTTCTTT
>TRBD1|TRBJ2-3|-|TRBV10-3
CAISETRGTGTSTDTQYF
TGTGCCATCAGTGAGACCCGGGGGACAGGGACTAGCACAGATACGCAGTATTTT
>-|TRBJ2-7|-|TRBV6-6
CASSHSRQDPYEQYF
TGTGCCAGCAGCCACTCACGACAGGACCCCTACGAGCAGTACTTC
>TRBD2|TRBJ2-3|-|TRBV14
CASSPTSGGPQDTQYF
TGTGCCAGCAGTCCCACTAGCGGGGGCCCCCAAGATACGCAGTATTTT
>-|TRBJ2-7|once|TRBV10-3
CAISEGRSYEQYF
TGTGCCATCAGTGAGGGCAGGTCCTACGAGCAGTACTTC
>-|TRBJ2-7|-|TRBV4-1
CASSQVGGVEQYF
TGCGCCAGCAGCCAGGTAGGGGGGGTCGAGCAGTACTTC
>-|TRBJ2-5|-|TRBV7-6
CASSHQETQYF
TGTGCCAGCAGCCACCAAGAGACCCAGTACTTC
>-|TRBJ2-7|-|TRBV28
CASSRTAYEQYF
TGTGCCAGCAGTCGGACAGCCTACGAGCAGTACTTC
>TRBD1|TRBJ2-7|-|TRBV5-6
CASSFGTGVNEQYF
TGTGCCAGCAGCTTCGGGACAGGGGTCAACGAGCAGTACTTC
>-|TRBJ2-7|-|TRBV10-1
CASSEKGNYEQYF
TGCGCCAGCAGTGAGAAGGGGAACTACGAGCAGTACTTC
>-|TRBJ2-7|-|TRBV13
CASSLRSQTYEQYF
TGTGCCAGCAGCTTAAGGAGCCAAACCTACGAGCAGTACTTC
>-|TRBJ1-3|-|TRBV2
CASGAGDGNTIYF
TGTGCCAGCGGGGCAGGGGATGGAAACACCATATATTTT
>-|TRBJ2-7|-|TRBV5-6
CASSPFWVGAYEQYF
TGTGCCAGCAGCCCCTTCTGGGTGGGGGCCTACGAGCAGTACTTC
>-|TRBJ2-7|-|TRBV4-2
CASSQDSSSSGYEQYF
TGTGCCAGCAGCCAAGATTCTTCGAGTAGCGGCTACGAGCAGTACTTC
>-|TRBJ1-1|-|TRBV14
CASSPRTWNTEAFF
TGTGCCAGCAGCCCTCGGACGTGGAACACTGAAGCTTTCTTT
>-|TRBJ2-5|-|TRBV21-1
CASSPRDRVSEETQYF
TGTGCCAGCAGCCCTCGGGACAGGGTTTCGGAAGAGACCCAGTACTTC
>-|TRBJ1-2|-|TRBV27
CASSLGQGYYGYTF
TGTGCCAGCAGTTTAGGGCAGGGGTACTATGGCTACACCTTC
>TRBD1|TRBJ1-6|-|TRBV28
CASSRGLSPLHF
TGTGCCAGCAGCAGGGGGCTTTCACCCCTCCACTTT
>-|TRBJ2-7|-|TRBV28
CASRGRPGAEPGYEQYF
TGTGCCAGCAGGGGACGGCCAGGAGCGGAGCCAGGCTACGAGCAGTACTTC
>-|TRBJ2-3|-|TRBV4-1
CASSQGARVDTQYF
TGCGCCAGCAGCCAAGGTGCCCGGGTGGATACGCAGTATTTT
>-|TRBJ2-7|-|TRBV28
CASSMDSTISYEQYF
TGTGCCAGCAGTATGGACAGTACTATTTCCTACGAGCAGTACTTC
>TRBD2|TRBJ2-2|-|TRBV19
CASSPSLAENTGELFF
TGTGCCAGTAGCCCTAGTCTAGCGGAGAACACCGGGGAGCTGTTTTTT
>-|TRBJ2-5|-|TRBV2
CAFRGGPGETQYF
TGTGCCTTCAGGGGCGGTCCCGGGGAGACCCAGTACTTC
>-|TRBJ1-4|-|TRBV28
CASSPQLGPEKLFF
TGTGCCAGCAGTCCCCAATTAGGGCCGGAGAAACTGTTTTTT
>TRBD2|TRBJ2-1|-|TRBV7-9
CASSGMASGVNNEQFF
TGTGCCAGCAGCGGGATGGCTAGCGGGGTAAACAATGAGCAGTTCTTC
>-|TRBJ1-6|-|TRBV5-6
CASSPRWVSRSPLHF
TGTGCCAGCAGCCCCCGGTGGGTATCTCGTTCACCCCTCCACTTT
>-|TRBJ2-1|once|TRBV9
CASSVGRGPYNEQFF
TGTGCCAGCAGCGTCGGCCGAGGGCCCTACAATGAGCAGTTCTTC
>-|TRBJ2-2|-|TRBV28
CASSPLGGSFNTGELFF
TGTGCCAGCAGTCCACTAGGAGGGAGCTTCAACACCGGGGAGCTGTTTTTT
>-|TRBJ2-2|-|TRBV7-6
CASSPIDTGELFF
TGTGCCAGCAGCCCGATCGACACCGGGGAGCTGTTTTTT
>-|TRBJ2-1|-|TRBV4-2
CASQDLGTGNEQFF
TGTGCCAGCCAAGACCTCGGGACGGGTAATGAGCAGTTCTTC
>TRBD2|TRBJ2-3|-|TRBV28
CASNLGASGRAVDTQYF
TGTGCCAGCAACCTTGGGGCTAGCGGGAGGGCCGTGGATACGCAGTATTTT
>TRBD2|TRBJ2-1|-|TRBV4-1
CASSQGLSGRGNEQFF
TGCGCCAGCAGCCAAGGGCTCAGCGGGAGGGGAAATGAGCAGTTCTTC
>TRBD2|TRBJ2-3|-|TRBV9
CASGLPTSGGEGEMGTQYF
TGTGCCAGCGGCCTGCCTACTAGCGGGGGGGAAGGTGAAATGGGTACGCAGTATTTT
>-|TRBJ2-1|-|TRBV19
CASQPGMASYEQFF
TGTGCCAGTCAGCCCGGGATGGCGTCATACGAGCAGTTCTTC
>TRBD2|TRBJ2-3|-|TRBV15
CATGHERGRGADTQYF
TGTGCCACCGGACACGAGCGGGGGAGGGGTGCAGATACGCAGTATTTT
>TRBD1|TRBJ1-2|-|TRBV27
CASSNTGGAGGYTF
TGTGCCAGCAGTAACACAGGGGGCGCGGGTGGCTACACCTTC
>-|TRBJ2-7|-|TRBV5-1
CASSLEGPEQYF
TGCGCCAGCAGCTTGGAGGGACCCGAGCAGTACTTC
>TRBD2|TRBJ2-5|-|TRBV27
CASSLSGEETQYF
TGTGCCAGCAGTTTAAGCGGGGAAGAGACCCAGTACTTC
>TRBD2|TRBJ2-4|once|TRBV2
CASSGTSGRWAKNIQYF
TGTGCCAGCAGCGGGACTAGCGGGAGATGGGCCAAAAACATTCAGTACTTC
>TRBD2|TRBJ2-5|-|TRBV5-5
CASSSALLAGETQYF
TGTGCCAGCAGCTCCGCTCTACTAGCGGGAGAGACCCAGTACTTC
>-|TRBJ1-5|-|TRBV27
CASSWGGGNQPQHF
TGTGCCAGCAGTTGGGGCGGTGGCAATCAGCCCCAGCATTTT
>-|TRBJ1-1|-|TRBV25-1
CASSDWGTEAFF
TGTGCCAGCAGTGATTGGGGCACTGAAGCTTTCTTT
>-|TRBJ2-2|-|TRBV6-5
CAASGWSTTGELFF
TGTGCCGCCTCGGGGTGGTCGACCACCGGGGAGCTGTTTTTT
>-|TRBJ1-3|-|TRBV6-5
CASSFRGSGNTIYF
TGTGCCAGCAGTTTCCGAGGGTCTGGAAACACCATATATTTT
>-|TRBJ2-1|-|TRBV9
CASSRRGGYNEQFF
TGTGCCAGCAGCCGGCGGGGAGGTTACAATGAGCAGTTCTTC
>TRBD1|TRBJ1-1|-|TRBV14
CASSQGTGILDTEAFF
TGTGCCAGCAGCCAAGGGACAGGGATATTGGACACTGAAGCTTTCTTT
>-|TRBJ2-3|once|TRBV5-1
CASSLSASDSTDTQYF
TGCGCCAGCAGCTTGTCGGCTAGCGATAGCACAGATACGCAGTATTTT
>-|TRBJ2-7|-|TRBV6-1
CASSEGGGSSYEQYF
TGTGCCAGCAGTGAAGGAGGGGGGAGCTCCTACGAGCAGTACTTC
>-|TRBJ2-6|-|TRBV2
CASSEVGYGANVLTF
TGTGCCAGCAGTGAGGTGGGGTATGGGGCCAACGTCCTGACTTTC
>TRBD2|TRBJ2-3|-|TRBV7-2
CASSLATSGRATDTQYF
TGTGCCAGCAGCTTAGCCACTAGCGGGAGGGCCACGGATACGCAGTATTTT
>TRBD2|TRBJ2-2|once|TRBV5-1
CASSSGLAGGQGGELFF
TGCGCCAGCAGCTCGGGACTAGCGGGGGGACAAGGCGGGGAGCTGTTTTTT
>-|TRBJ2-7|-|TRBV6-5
CASSAFGPLVHEQYF
TGTGCCAGCAGTGCTTTCGGGCCCCTGGTCCACGAGCAGTACTTC
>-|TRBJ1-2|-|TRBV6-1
CASSEGVRVGSGYTF
TGTGCCAGCAGTGAAGGGGTCAGGGTAGGGTCTGGCTACACCTTC
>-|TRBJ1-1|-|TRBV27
CASSLSLGEAFF
TGTGCCAGCAGTTTATCGTTGGGGGAAGCTTTCTTT
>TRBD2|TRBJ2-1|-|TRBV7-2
CASSPNPTGLALEEQFF
TGTGCCAGCAGCCCTAACCCCACGGGACTAGCGCTAGAGGAGCAGTTCTTC